This T cell receptor beta chain was documented in a study of post-analysis software for immune sequencing data. Study-wide context: There were relapsing-remitting, secondary progressive and progressive-relapsing multiple sclerosis among the disease courses included. Overall study results and limits: Higher frequency in patients than in controls was seen for about five TRBV segments, with TRBV5-6, TRBV5-1 and TRBV20-1 among them. Controls significantly exceeded multiple sclerosis patients in normalized Chao1 diversity. Batch-matched samples strongly co-clustered by F measure.

V lost 6 bases and J lost 3, with 11 bases in between. CDR3 length: 13 amino acids. The library was made from cDNA and included unique molecular identifiers. Hundreds of thousands of cDNA molecules were obtained from 1 to 10 million T cells. TCRdb fed the PCR reads into MiXCR, producing one record per CDR3 protein. The repertoire consists of about 540,000 distinct CDR3 sequences, with 30% to 40% occurring once and the leading ten covering roughly 6%. Concerning this clonotype: Its antigen is as yet unknown.

This receptor was taken from a girl aged 2-17 years with multiple sclerosis. V usage is TRBV12-3 or TRBV12-4 and J usage is TRBJ1-1; the D is unclear. Material: blood. CDR3 in amino acids: CASSMVRDTEAFF. CDR3 DNA sequence: TGTGCCAGCAGCATGGTAAGGGACACTGAAGCTTTCTTT.